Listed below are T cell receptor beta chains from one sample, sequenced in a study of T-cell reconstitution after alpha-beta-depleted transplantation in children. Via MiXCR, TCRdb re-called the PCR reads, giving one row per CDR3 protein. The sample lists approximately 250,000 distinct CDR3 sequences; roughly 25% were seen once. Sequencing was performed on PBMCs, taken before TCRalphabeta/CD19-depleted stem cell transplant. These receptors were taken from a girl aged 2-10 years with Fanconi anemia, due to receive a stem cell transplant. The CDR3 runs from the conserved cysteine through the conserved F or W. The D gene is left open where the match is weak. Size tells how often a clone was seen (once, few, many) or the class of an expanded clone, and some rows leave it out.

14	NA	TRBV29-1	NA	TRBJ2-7	CSAGGQGPTYEQYF	TGCAGCGCTGGGGGACAAGGGCCTACCTACGAGCAGTACTTC
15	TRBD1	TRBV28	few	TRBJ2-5	CASSFRAGGGETQYF	TGTGCCAGCAGTTTCCGTGCAGGGGGCGGTGAGACCCAGTACTTC
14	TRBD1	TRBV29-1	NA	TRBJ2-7	CSVEGPGTGEWQYF	TGCAGCGTTGAAGGTCCCGGAACAGGGGAGTGGCAGTACTTC
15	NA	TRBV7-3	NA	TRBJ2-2	CASSMTATNTGELFF	TGTGCCAGCAGCATGACAGCAACGAACACCGGGGAGCTGTTTTTT
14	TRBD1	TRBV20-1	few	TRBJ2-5	CSASPGQEQETQYF	TGCAGTGCCTCCCCGGGACAGGAACAAGAGACCCAGTACTTC
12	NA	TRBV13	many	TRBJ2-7	CASSSSEGEQYF	TGTGCCAGCAGCTCCAGTGAGGGCGAGCAGTACTTC
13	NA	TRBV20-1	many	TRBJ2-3	CSASWGSLDTQYF	TGCAGTGCTAGTTGGGGTAGCCTCGATACGCAGTATTTT
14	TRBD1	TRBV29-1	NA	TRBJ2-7	CSVRDRVSSYEQYF	TGCAGCGTCAGGGACAGGGTCAGCTCCTACGAGCAGTACTTC
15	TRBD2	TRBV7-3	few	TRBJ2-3	CASSLRLAGADTQYF	TGTGCCAGCAGCTTAAGACTAGCGGGAGCAGATACGCAGTATTTT
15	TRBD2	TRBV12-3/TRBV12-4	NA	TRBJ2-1	CASSSRPREYNEQFF	TGTGCCAGCAGTTCCCGCCCGCGGGAGTACAATGAGCAGTTCTTC
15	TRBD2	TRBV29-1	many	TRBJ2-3	CSVDPPGLGAYTQYF	TGCAGCGTTGACCCCCCGGGACTAGGTGCATATACGCAGTATTTT
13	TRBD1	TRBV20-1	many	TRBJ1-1	CSARQGMNTEAFF	TGCAGTGCGAGACAGGGGATGAACACTGAAGCTTTCTTT
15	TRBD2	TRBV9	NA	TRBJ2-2	CASSVGLANTGELFF	TGTGCCAGCAGCGTGGGACTAGCCAACACCGGGGAGCTGTTTTTT
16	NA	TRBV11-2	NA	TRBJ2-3	CASSKSRTGGTDTQYF	TGTGCCAGCAGCAAATCGAGGACGGGCGGAACAGATACGCAGTATTTT
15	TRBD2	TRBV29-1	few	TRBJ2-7	CSVVGTSGSSYEQYF	TGCAGCGTTGTGGGGACTAGCGGGAGTTCCTACGAGCAGTACTTC
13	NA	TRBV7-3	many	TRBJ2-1	CASSLSRDNEQFF	TGTGCCAGCAGCTTAAGCAGGGACAATGAGCAGTTCTTC
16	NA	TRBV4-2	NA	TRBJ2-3	CASSRSIASGTDTQYF	TGTGCCAGCAGCCGAAGCATTGCTAGCGGCACAGATACGCAGTATTTT
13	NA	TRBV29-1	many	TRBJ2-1	CSVVGGSYNEQFF	TGCAGCGTTGTAGGTGGCAGCTACAATGAGCAGTTCTTC
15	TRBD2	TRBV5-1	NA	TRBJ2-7	CASSLDRGLDREQYF	TGCGCCAGCAGCTTGGATCGGGGACTAGACCGAGAGCAGTACTTC
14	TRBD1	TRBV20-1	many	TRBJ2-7	CSAIIQGDPYEQYF	TGCAGTGCTATTATACAGGGGGATCCCTACGAGCAGTACTTC
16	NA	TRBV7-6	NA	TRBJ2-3	CASSPRDWPEGDTQYF	TGTGCCAGCAGCCCGCGGGACTGGCCAGAAGGAGATACGCAGTATTTT
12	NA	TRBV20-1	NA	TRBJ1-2	CSARVGNYGYTF	TGCAGTGCTAGAGTGGGTAACTATGGCTACACCTTC
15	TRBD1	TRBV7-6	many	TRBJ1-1	CASSLAGQGATEAFF	TGTGCCAGCAGCTTAGCCGGACAGGGGGCGACTGAAGCTTTCTTT
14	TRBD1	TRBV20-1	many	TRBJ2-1	CSASQTGAYNEQFF	TGCAGTGCCAGCCAGACAGGGGCCTACAATGAGCAGTTCTTC
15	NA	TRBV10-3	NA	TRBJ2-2	CAISEITGNTGELFF	TGTGCCATCAGTGAGATTACAGGAAACACCGGGGAGCTGTTTTTT
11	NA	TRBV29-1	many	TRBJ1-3	CSVVVGNTIYF	TGCAGCGTTGTAGTCGGAAACACCATATATTTT
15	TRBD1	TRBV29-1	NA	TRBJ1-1	CSVDMGQGMNTEAFF	TGCAGCGTGGATATGGGACAGGGTATGAACACTGAAGCTTTCTTT
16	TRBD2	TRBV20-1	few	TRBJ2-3	CSARQWARGNADTQYF	TGCAGTGCTAGACAATGGGCGCGGGGGAATGCAGATACGCAGTATTTT
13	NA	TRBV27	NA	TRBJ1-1	CASRDALNTEAFF	TGTGCCAGCCGGGACGCTCTCAACACTGAAGCTTTCTTT
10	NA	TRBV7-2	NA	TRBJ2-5	CASRRKTQYF	TGTGCCAGCAGACGGAAGACCCAGTACTTC
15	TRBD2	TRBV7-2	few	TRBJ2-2	CASSFAGANTGELFF	TGTGCCAGCAGCTTCGCGGGAGCGAACACCGGGGAGCTGTTTTTT
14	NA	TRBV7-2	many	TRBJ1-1	CASSLKGKGTEAFF	TGTGCCAGCAGCTTAAAAGGGAAAGGCACTGAAGCTTTCTTT
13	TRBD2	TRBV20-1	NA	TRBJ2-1	CSVRLAGGYEQFF	TGCAGTGTACGACTAGCGGGAGGATATGAGCAGTTCTTC
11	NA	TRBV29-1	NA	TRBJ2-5	CSVSGAQTQYF	TGCAGCGTTTCGGGGGCTCAGACCCAGTACTTC
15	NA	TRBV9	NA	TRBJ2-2	CASSPETTRTGELFF	TGTGCCAGCAGCCCCGAAACCACGAGGACCGGGGAGCTGTTTTTT
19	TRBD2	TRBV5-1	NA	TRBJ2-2	CASSSSGLAGALNTGELFF	TGCGCCAGCAGCTCCTCCGGACTAGCGGGGGCCTTGAACACCGGGGAGCTGTTTTTT
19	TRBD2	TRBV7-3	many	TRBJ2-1	CASSLIPRLAGGLNNEQFF	TGTGCCAGCAGCTTAATCCCAAGACTAGCGGGGGGACTTAACAATGAGCAGTTCTTC
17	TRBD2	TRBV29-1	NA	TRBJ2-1	CSVDRTSGSPFYNEQFF	TGCAGCGTTGATAGGACTAGCGGGAGCCCATTCTACAATGAGCAGTTCTTC
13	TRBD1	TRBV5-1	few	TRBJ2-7	CASSETGVAEQYF	TGCGCCAGCAGCGAGACAGGGGTCGCTGAGCAGTACTTC
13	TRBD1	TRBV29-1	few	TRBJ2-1	CSVRQGVDNEQFF	TGCAGCGTTCGACAGGGGGTGGACAATGAGCAGTTCTTC
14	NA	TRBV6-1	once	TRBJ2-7	CASRRIDGTYEQYF	TGTGCCAGCAGGCGTATAGACGGAACCTACGAGCAGTACTTC
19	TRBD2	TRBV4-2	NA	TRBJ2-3	CASSQDWTSGRAGADTQYF	TGTGCCAGCAGCCAAGATTGGACTAGCGGGAGGGCCGGAGCAGATACGCAGTATTTT
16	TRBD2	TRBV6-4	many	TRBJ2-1	CASTSGATSSYNEQFF	TGTGCCAGCACTAGCGGGGCAACTAGCTCCTACAATGAGCAGTTCTTC
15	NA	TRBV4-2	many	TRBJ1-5	CASSPSPNSNQPQHF	TGTGCCAGCAGCCCATCCCCAAATAGCAATCAGCCCCAGCATTTT
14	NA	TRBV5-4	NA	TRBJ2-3	CASSSKTVTDTQYF	TGTGCCAGCAGTTCTAAGACGGTCACAGATACGCAGTATTTT
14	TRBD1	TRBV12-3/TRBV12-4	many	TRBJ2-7	CASSGTGALRKQYF	TGTGCCAGCAGTGGGACAGGAGCTCTACGGAAGCAGTACTTC